A single sample gave rise to the 22 T cell receptor beta chains below, sequenced in a study of T-cell reconstitution after alpha-beta-depleted transplantation in children listed by TCRdb under 2016. On the study overall, not on this receptor specifically: The apparently early alphabetaT-cell count recovery about two months after transplant was reportedly dependent on only several hundred rapidly expanded clones derived from non-depleted graft cells.

Library method: PCR. Sequencing was carried out with an Illumina HiSeq 2500. To normalize quantification of the TCRbeta repertoire, the TCR libraries were built with molecular barcoding that relied on unique molecular identifiers. The public reads were run again by TCRdb, first through fastp at Q25 and then through MiXCR, and only productive beta chains were kept. CDR3 protein duplicates are merged, each entry listing the most common genes and DNA. The sample table shows approximately 31,000 distinct CDR3 sequences, and around 6.6% are seen once. 27% of the sample goes to the ten largest clones. These receptors' targets are unknown. The meaning of the sample's time point label: day 60 (about 2 months) after transplantation. The sample's treatment or condition label, decoded: allogeneic hematopoietic cell transplantation with graft depleted of TCRalphabeta T cells and CD19 B cells. The input for sequencing was peripheral blood, taken 60 days after TCRalphabeta/CD19-depleted stem cell transplant. The receptors shown here come from a child less than two years old who had a stem cell transplant for acute myeloid leukemia, so the T cells may come from the graft donor.

This clonotype was observed a handful of times. The J gene is TRBJ1-5, the V gene TRBV7-8, with TRBD1 matching 8 bases. This CDR3 is 15 amino acids long. Looked up from germline, CDR1 is SGHVS and CDR2 is FQNEAQ. Losses at the gene ends were 1 base for V and 7 bases for J; bases not matched to a gene: 6. CDR3 DNA sequence: TGTGCCAGCAGCTTAGTCGGACAGGGCTTCCAGCCCCAGCATTTT. Translated: CASSLVGQGFQPQHF. The full variable domain, rest sourced from reference TRBV7-8 and TRBJ1-5, is GAGVSQSPRYKVAKRGQDVALRCDPISGHVSLFWYQQALGQGPEFLTYFQNEAQLDKSGLPSDRFFAERPEGSVSTLKIQRTQQEDSAVYLCASSLVGQGFQPQHFGDGTRLSIL.

This clonotype was observed at least ten times. This CDR3 is CASSQDRRSLGVVYGYTF. The CDR3 nucleotides read TGCGCCAGCAGCCAAGATCGCAGGTCATTAGGGGTGGTCTATGGCTACACCTTC. This rearrangement joins TRBV4-3 to TRBJ1-2; D is perhaps TRBD1 (5 bases). The germline V gene has CDR1 LGHNA and CDR2 YSLEER. The CDR3 is 18 amino acids. Trimming shortened V by 0 bases and J by 4 bases, and 21 bases separated the two germline ends.

This clonotype was observed at least ten times. The J gene is TRBJ2-1, the V gene TRBV7-3; D not resolved. The CDR3 is made up of 15 amino acids. Between the trimmed V and J ends, which lost 0 bases and 8 bases, there was a span of 14 bases. CDR1 is SGHTA, CDR2 FQGTGA, per germline. The CDR3 here is CASSLTGGLVDEQFF. In DNA form, the CDR3 reads TGTGCCAGCAGCTTAACGGGTGGGCTAGTGGATGAGCAGTTCTTC.

There are many counts of this clonotype. The chain couples TRBV19 to TRBJ2-5; D is uncertain. The CDR3 contains 9 residues. Germline V gene sequence: CDR1 LNHDA, CDR2 SQIVND (reference sequence). The V end lost 7 bases, the J end lost 5 bases, and 2 bases lay between the germline ends. The CDR3 is CASTETQYF. The CDR3 bases are TGTGCCAGTACGGAGACCCAGTACTTC.

This clonotype was detected ten times or more. The chain couples TRBV6-2 or TRBV6-3 to TRBJ2-7, with a tentative D call TRBD1 (7 bases). The CDR3 is 17 amino acids. Looked up from germline, CDR1 is MNHEY and CDR2 is SVGEGT. Trimming left V 0 bases short and J 3 bases short, with 18 bases between. The CDR3 sequence: CASSYSIRTGGRYEQYF. CDR3 bases: TGTGCCAGCAGTTACTCGATTCGGACAGGAGGGCGCTACGAGCAGTACTTC.

This clonotype showed up many times. The chain recombines TRBV24-1 with TRBJ2-3; 9 bases align to TRBD2. V lost 5 bases, J lost 4 bases, and 6 bases stayed unmatched. Germline V lookup: CDR1 KGHDR, CDR2 SFDVKD. CDR3 length: 15 residues. The CDR3 region has the DNA TGTGCCACCAGTGGGAGCGGGAGGCGTGCAGATACGCAGTATTTT. It encodes CATSGSGRRADTQYF.

This clonotype was counted between two and nine times. The rearrangement joins TRBV5-1 to TRBJ2-1; 9 nucleotides agree with TRBD2. Trimming cost V 0 bases and J 7 bases; bases outside gene matches: 11. CDR3 size: 17 residues. Germline V gives CDR1 SGHRS, CDR2 YFSETQ. This chain's CDR3 is CASSLAWSSGGGNEQFF. The CDR3 bases are TGCGCCAGCAGCTTGGCCTGGAGTAGCGGGGGAGGTAATGAGCAGTTCTTC.

This clonotype has just a few counts. This rearrangement joins TRBV7-8 to TRBJ2-3; TRBD1 matches at 8 bases. Germline CDR1 is SGHVS and CDR2 is FQNEAQ. The CDR3 is 17 amino acids. V trimming: 1 base; J trimming: 4 bases; junction bases outside the gene matches: 10. The DNA for the CDR3 is TGTGCCAGCAGCTTAGGAGAGGACAGGGTGAACTCAGATACGCAGTATTTT. This encodes CASSLGEDRVNSDTQYF.

This clonotype has ten or more counts. V is TRBV2 and J is TRBJ2-1; D unresolved. The CDR3 runs 13 residues. Germline CDR1 and CDR2: SNHLY and FYNNEI. Trimming pared 5 bases from V and 5 bases from J, leaving 10 bases between. This CDR3 is CASSWTGDNEQFF. DNA of the CDR3: TGTGCCAGCAGTTGGACGGGTGACAATGAGCAGTTCTTC.

This clonotype was counted at least ten times. This sequence joins TRBV4-1 and TRBJ2-5; 9 nucleotides line up with TRBD2. The CDR3 extends over 17 amino acids. Germline lookup yields CDR1 MGHRA and CDR2 YSYEKL. V lost 0 bases to trimming and J lost 5 bases; unmatched junction nucleotides: 10. The CDR3, as DNA: TGCGCCAGCAGCCAAGACCTTCGCCTAGCGGGGCCTGAGACCCAGTACTTC. This sequence encodes CASSQDLRLAGPETQYF.

In this sample, this clonotype turned up many times. The rearrangement links TRBV5-1 to TRBJ2-7, with D possibly being TRBD2 (5 bases). CDR1 is SGHRS and CDR2 is YFSETQ in the germline V gene. V was trimmed by 4 bases and J by 3 bases, leaving 14 bases between them. The CDR3 is made up of 14 amino acids. The CDR3 sequence: CASSRDLNVYEQYF. CDR3 DNA: TGCGCCAGCAGCCGGGATCTGAACGTCTACGAGCAGTACTTC.

This clonotype was detected a few times. The V call is TRBV29-1, the J call TRBJ2-7; TRBD1 matches 8 bases. The ends lost 4 bases at V and 4 bases at J; junction bases unmatched: 3. This CDR3 spans 12 amino acids. CDR1 SQVTM and CDR2 ANQGSEA come from the germline V gene. CDR3 residues: CSVVGQGYEQYF. The CDR3 nucleotides are TGCAGCGTTGTAGGACAGGGTTACGAGCAGTACTTC.

This clonotype was seen ten or more times. The chain combines TRBV30 with TRBJ2-7, with 8 positions matching TRBD2. The ends lost 3 bases at V and 5 bases at J; junction bases unmatched: 6. This CDR3 spans 13 amino acids. Germline CDR1 and CDR2: GTSNPN and SVGIG (reference sequence). The CDR3 region is CAWSPGRVDEQYF. The CDR3 region has the DNA TGTGCCTGGAGCCCCGGGAGGGTAGACGAGCAGTACTTC.

This clonotype showed up many times. The gene calls are TRBV28 and TRBJ2-7; D remains ambiguous. The CDR3 is 15 residues long. The V and J ends lost 5 bases and 0 bases respectively, with 14 bases between them. Germline loops: CDR1 MDHEN, CDR2 SYDVKM. The CDR3, as DNA: TGTGCCAGCAGTCCTCCAGTGGATAGCTCCTACGAGCAGTACTTC. It encodes CASSPPVDSSYEQYF.

This clonotype was found a few times. This chain connects TRBV5-5 to TRBJ2-7; D gene ambiguous. CDR3 size: 14 residues. Germline assignment: CDR1 SGHKS and CDR2 YYEKEE (reference sequence). Trimming cost V 3 bases and J 0 bases, with 10 bases left between them. The CDR3 is CASSSGFPSYEQYF. CDR3 sequence (DNA): TGTGCCAGCAGCTCCGGGTTCCCCTCCTACGAGCAGTACTTC.

This clonotype was detected ten times or more. The chain links TRBV20-1 to TRBJ2-5, with D unclear. The germline V gene has CDR1 DFQATT and CDR2 SNEGSKA (reference sequence). The CDR3 is 13 amino acids. Trimming removed 1 base at V and 5 bases at J, with 11 bases between. The CDR3 sequence is CSARVGQAETQYF. CDR3 nucleotide sequence: TGCAGTGCTAGAGTAGGGCAGGCGGAGACCCAGTACTTC.

This chain joins TRBV7-3 and TRBJ1-1, with TRBD1 matching over 7 bases. Germline assignment: CDR1 SGHTA and CDR2 FQGTGA. Trimming cost V 6 bases and J 3 bases; bases outside gene matches: 19. The CDR3 contains 18 residues. CDR3 coding DNA: TGTGCCAGCAGTATAACGAGGGGGCACCTCGATGGGGACACTGAAGCTTTCTTT. Translated, it gives CASSITRGHLDGDTEAFF.

Many counts were recorded for this clonotype. The V and J genes are TRBV7-3 and TRBJ2-1; D is tentatively TRBD1 or TRBD2 (6 bases each). This CDR3 has 15 residues. Germline-derived CDR1 and CDR2 are SGHTA and FQGTGA. The V end lost 1 base, the J end lost 2 bases, and 9 bases lay between the germline ends. The CDR3 coding sequence is TGTGCCAGCAGCTTAAAAGGGGGGACCTACAATGAGCAGTTCTTC. Translation gives CASSLKGGTYNEQFF.

This clonotype occurred many times. The rearrangement joins TRBV9 to TRBJ2-3; possibly TRBD1 or TRBD2 for D (5 bases each). Germline-derived CDR1 and CDR2 are SGDLS and YYNGEE. Trimming took 0 bases from V and 6 from J, leaving 14 bases between them. The CDR3 extends over 15 amino acids. CDR3 residues: CASSVALEGPDTQYF. The CDR3 DNA reads TGTGCCAGCAGCGTAGCTCTAGAGGGACCCGATACGCAGTATTTT.

This clonotype was counted at least ten times. This chain connects TRBV5-1 to TRBJ1-2, with unresolved D. CDR1 and CDR2 (germline): SGHRS, YFSETQ. This CDR3 spans 13 amino acids. The V end lost 0 bases, the J end lost 4 bases, and 7 bases lay between the germline ends. This CDR3 is CASSLDGLYGYTF. Written as DNA, the CDR3 is TGCGCCAGCAGCTTGGACGGGCTCTATGGCTACACCTTC.

The table lists this clonotype with many counts. The V and J genes are TRBV10-3 and TRBJ2-7; 8 bases agree with TRBD1. Trimming removed 0 bases from V and 3 bases from J; junction bases left unmatched: 7. This CDR3 region has 16 residues. CDR1 is ENHRY, CDR2 SYGVKD, per germline. The CDR3 sequence: CAISESWTGLDYEQYF. Here the CDR3 DNA reads TGTGCCATCAGTGAGTCTTGGACAGGGCTTGACTACGAGCAGTACTTC.

There are a few counts of this clonotype. V and J are TRBV5-5 and TRBJ2-7; 10 positions agree with TRBD1. This CDR3 is built from 13 residues. J was trimmed by 5 bases and V by 3 bases; bases with no gene match: 2. CDR1 is SGHKS and CDR2 is YYEKEE in the germline V gene (reference sequence). CDR3 loop: CASSWDRGNEQYF. The CDR3 DNA is TGTGCCAGCAGCTGGGACAGGGGCAACGAGCAGTACTTC.